This TCR beta chain is from a study of identical twins. Study-wide results and limits: Excess sharing between twins was weaker in beta out-of-frame sequences. Zero-insertion analyses might be partly confounded by invariant T cells like MAIT and iNKT. While abundant cord blood beta clonotypes carried fewer insertions, memory repertoires showed no such pattern.

The germline V gene has CDR1 MDHEN and CDR2 SYDVKM. CDR3 length: 16 amino acids. J gave up 7 bases and V 5 bases, and 6 bases lay outside the gene matches. The table lists this clonotype with a few counts. Its specificity is not known. A single record per CDR3 protein comes from TCRdb applying MiXCR to the 5' RACE reads. The sample holds hundreds of thousands of distinct CDR3 sequences, around 6.8% seen once. The same sample was also studied in work on yellow fever vaccine responses in identical twins. According to that study: Reports say the vaccine T cell response in twins looked partly convergent and partly personalized.

The material sequenced was memory (CD45RO+) T cells sorted from blood. The chain is built from TRBV28 and TRBJ2-1; 15 bases line up with TRBD2. This clonotype was obtained from a woman aged 18-35 years in good health. The CDR3 region is CASSRRTSGGGNEQFF. CDR3 sequence (DNA): TGTGCCAGCAGTCGTCGGACTAGCGGGGGGGGGAATGAGCAGTTCTTC.